The rows below give T cell receptor beta chains drawn from one sample of a study of blood T cell repertoires in COVID-19. Produced via immunoSEQ multiplex PCR; TCRdb's table is partial and in-frame only. The sample yields some 150,000 clones, 80% seen once. Sequenced sample: peripheral blood. The receptor set was obtained from a man in his sixties with acute or convalescent COVID-19. The CDR3 runs from the conserved cysteine through the conserved F or W. A D gene is named only where the DNA matches it firmly. Clone sizes are given selectively: once, few, many, or a class where the clone is expanded.

d_call	v_call	clone_size	j_call	cdr3_length	cdr3_aa	cdr3_nt
-	TRBV7-8	-	TRBJ1-2	14	CASSLSEQGNGYTF	TGTGCCAGCAGCTTATCGGAACAGGGAAACGGCTACACCTTC
TRBD1	TRBV5-4	-	TRBJ2-2	17	CASSLAATRQGTGELFF	TGTGCCAGCAGCTTGGCCGCGACCAGACAGGGGACCGGGGAGCTGTTTTTT
-	TRBV11-3	-	TRBJ2-1	16	CASSLGPPGSYNEQFF	TGTGCCAGCAGCTTAGGTCCGCCGGGTTCTTACAATGAGCAGTTCTTC
-	TRBV19	few	TRBJ1-1	14	CASSIRVQGAEAFF	TGTGCCAGTAGTATAAGGGTTCAGGGTGCTGAAGCTTTCTTT
TRBD1	TRBV3-1/TRBV3-2	-	TRBJ1-6	15	CASSRAGQGNSPLHF	TGTGCCAGCAGCCGAGCGGGACAGGGGAATTCACCCCTCCACTTT
TRBD2	TRBV5-6	-	TRBJ2-7	15	CASSGQRGGLYEQYF	TGTGCCAGCAGCGGGCAGCGGGGGGGCCTATACGAGCAGTACTTC
-	TRBV24-1	few	TRBJ1-5	16	CATSDSAVQANQPQHF	TGTGCCACCAGTGATTCCGCTGTCCAGGCTAATCAGCCCCAGCATTTT
TRBD2	TRBV2	-	TRBJ2-1	13	CASRLAGDLMKFF	TGTGCCAGCCGGCTAGCGGGAGATCTTATGAAGTTCTTC
-	TRBV5-6	-	TRBJ1-5	14	CASSLGQSNQPQHF	TGTGCCAGCAGCTTGGGACAGAGTAATCAGCCCCAGCATTTT
-	TRBV7-3	-	TRBJ2-3	13	CASSRPGEDTQYF	TGTGCCAGCTCTCGCCCCGGGGAAGATACGCAGTATTTT
-	TRBV28	-	TRBJ2-7	14	CASSFVDKAYEQYF	TGTGCCAGCAGTTTTGTGGACAAAGCCTACGAGCAGTACTTC
TRBD1	TRBV7-2	-	TRBJ1-2	13	CASREGQWAGYTF	TGTGCCAGCAGGGAGGGACAGTGGGCGGGCTACACCTTC
TRBD1	TRBV2	-	TRBJ1-6	15	CASRGSGQGNSPLHF	TGTGCCAGCAGGGGGTCGGGACAGGGGAATTCACCCCTCCACTTT
TRBD1	TRBV10-2	-	TRBJ2-5	15	CASSDFRQGRQTQYF	TGCGCCAGCAGTGACTTTCGACAGGGCAGGCAGACCCAGTACTTC
TRBD2	TRBV27	-	TRBJ2-3	16	CASSPNIAGGGDTQYF	TGTGCCAGCAGTCCGAACATAGCGGGGGGAGGAGATACGCAGTATTTT
-	TRBV5-6	-	TRBJ2-5	14	CASSWDTAQETQYF	TGTGCCAGCAGCTGGGACACGGCTCAAGAGACCCAGTACTTC
TRBD1	TRBV7-2	-	TRBJ2-3	14	CASSPGTVTDTQYF	TGTGCCAGCAGCCCTGGGACAGTCACAGATACGCAGTATTTT
-	TRBV10-1	-	TRBJ2-1	16	CASPKQNRQPYNEQFF	TGCGCCAGCCCGAAACAGAATCGACAACCCTACAATGAGCAGTTCTTC
TRBD1	TRBV29-1	-	TRBJ1-5	15	CSVGSGTGGNQPQHF	TGCAGCGTGGGATCCGGGACAGGGGGTAATCAGCCCCAGCATTTT
-	TRBV7-9	once	TRBJ1-1	14	CASSAPGRETEAFF	TGTGCCAGCAGCGCCCCAGGGCGGGAGACTGAAGCTTTCTTT
-	TRBV4-3	-	TRBJ1-5	15	CASSQDYQYNQPQHF	TGCGCCAGCAGCCAAGATTATCAGTACAATCAGCCCCAGCATTTT
TRBD2	TRBV7-2	-	TRBJ2-6	16	CASSAGTNSGANVLTF	TGTGCCAGCAGCGCCGGGACTAACTCTGGGGCCAACGTCCTGACTTTC
TRBD2	TRBV7-3	once	TRBJ2-1	16	CASSPSGVSSYNEQFF	TGTGCCAGCAGTCCTAGCGGGGTTAGCTCCTACAATGAGCAGTTCTTC
-	TRBV5-1	-	TRBJ2-7	13	CASTHTETYEQYF	TGCGCCAGCACCCATACAGAAACCTACGAGCAGTACTTC
-	TRBV11-2	-	TRBJ2-7	14	CASSSSGGPYEQYF	TGTGCCAGCAGCTCCTCGGGGGGCCCCTACGAGCAGTACTTC
TRBD2	TRBV7-6	-	TRBJ2-3	15	CASSLGLAGTDTQYF	TGTGCCAGCAGCTTGGGACTAGCGGGCACAGATACGCAGTATTTT
TRBD2	TRBV6-5	-	TRBJ2-5	14	CATRRAGGIGTQYF	TGTGCCACGAGACGAGCGGGAGGCATAGGGACCCAGTACTTC
TRBD2	TRBV6-4	-	TRBJ2-1	16	CASSSQAGLAVNEQFF	TGTGCCAGCTCGTCCCAGGCGGGACTAGCGGTCAATGAGCAGTTCTTC